The 30 T cell receptor beta chains reported below all come from one sample, sequenced in a study of CD8+CD57+ T cells in acquired aplastic anemia. All patients picked for sequencing had shown, by flow cytometry, an expansion of CD8+CD57+ cells. The TCR beta profiling, which covered VDJ combination and CDR3 sequence, was carried out using genomic DNA as the template. Using its own MiXCR run on the reads, TCRdb lists one record per CDR3 protein. The table lists roughly 220,000 distinct CDR3 sequences, about 60% of them singletons, with about three fifths in the top ten. The sample taken for sequencing was sorted CD4+, CD8+, or CD8+CD57+ T cells (not recorded which) from PBMCs. The receptors here all came from a human donor with aplastic anemia.

V is TRBV25-1 and J is TRBJ2-1; tentative D call: TRBD2 (6 bases). With 2 bases removed from V and 3 bases from J, the gap between germline ends came to 17 bases. The CDR3 has 17 residues. Germline values: CDR1 MGHDK, CDR2 SYGVNS. The CDR3 sequence is CASSERRGRANYNEQFF. The CDR3 DNA sequence: TGTGCCAGCAGTGAAAGGAGGGGTCGGGCTAACTACAATGAGCAGTTCTTC.

This clonotype was seen ten or more times. The chain joins TRBV12-3 or TRBV12-4 to TRBJ2-2; D call uncertain. V was clipped by 5 bases and J by 1 base, with 5 bases between them. The CDR3 contains 13 residues. The CDR3, as DNA: TGTGCCAGCAGTCCACAGAACACCGGGGAGCTGTTTTTT. Translating it yields CASSPQNTGELFF.

The chain recombines TRBV7-9 with TRBJ1-2; D unclear. V lost 5 bases, J lost 4 bases, and 8 bases lay in between. Germline CDR1 SEHNR, CDR2 FQNEAQ (reference sequence). This CDR3 is built from 12 residues. The CDR3 sequence: CASSPRVYGYTF. Here the CDR3 DNA reads TGTGCCAGCAGCCCTAGGGTCTATGGCTACACCTTC.

This chain uses TRBV20-1 with TRBJ2-7; TRBD2 matches 7 bases. V shed 0 bases and J 3 bases; nucleotides not matched to a gene: 11. Germline-derived CDR1 and CDR2 are DFQATT and SNEGSKA (reference sequence). This CDR3 comprises 16 residues. In DNA form, the CDR3 reads TGCAGTGCTAGAGATCTAGCGGCTGAATTCCTCTACGAGCAGTACTTC. Translation gives CSARDLAAEFLYEQYF.

The rearrangement uses TRBV2 and TRBJ1-1, with 8 nucleotides matching TRBD1. Germline V gives CDR1 SNHLY, CDR2 FYNNEI. The CDR3 consists of 14 residues. Trimming at V came to 3 bases and at J to 5 bases, leaving 5 bases not matched to a gene. The CDR3 here is CASSEQGAITEAFF. DNA for the CDR3: TGTGCCAGCAGTGAGCAGGGGGCAATAACTGAAGCTTTCTTT. Complete variable domain (other parts from reference TRBV2 and TRBJ1-1): EPEVTQTPSHQVTQMGQEVILRCVPISNHLYFYWYRQILGQKVEFLVSFYNNEISEKSEIFDDQFSVERPDGSNFTLKIRSTKLEDSAMYFCASSEQGAITEAFFGQGTRLTVV.

The rearrangement links TRBV11-2 to TRBJ2-3; D is perhaps TRBD1 or TRBD2 (7 bases each). The V end lost 4 bases, the J end lost 0 bases, and 17 bases lay between the germline ends. Per germline, CDR1 SGHAT and CDR2 FQNNGV. The CDR3 length is 17 residues. This chain's CDR3 is CASSSSGGAFSTDTQYF. DNA of the CDR3: TGTGCCAGCAGCTCCTCAGGGGGGGCCTTTAGCACAGATACGCAGTATTTT.

J is TRBJ2-2 and V is TRBV29-1; D perhaps matches TRBD2 (7 bases). Between the trimmed V and J ends, which lost 1 base and 5 bases, there was a span of 14 bases. This CDR3 contains 15 residues. Germline CDR1 and CDR2: SQVTM and ANQGSEA. CDR3 sequence (DNA): TGCAGCGTTGAAGTGGGGGGGGCGCATACCGGGGAGCTGTTTTTT. Translation: CSVEVGGAHTGELFF.

This chain uses TRBV20-1 with TRBJ1-2, with D possibly being TRBD1 (5 bases). There are 12 residues in the CDR3. Germline CDR1 is DFQATT and CDR2 is SNEGSKA (reference sequence). V gave up 4 bases and J gave up 2 bases, with 8 bases separating them. CDR3 in amino acids: CSANRRNYGYTF. DNA of the CDR3: TGCAGTGCTAACAGGAGGAACTATGGCTACACCTTC.

In this sample, this clonotype turned up a few times. The chain's CDR3 is CASSLDRIAYNSPLHF. As DNA, the CDR3 is TGTGCCAGCTCTTTGGACAGGATTGCCTATAATTCACCCCTCCACTTT. The chain uses TRBV2 and TRBJ1-6; TRBD1 agrees at 7 bases. Germline CDR1 is SNHLY and CDR2 is FYNNEI. This CDR3 spans 16 amino acids. With V trimmed by 8 bases and J by 2 bases, 9 bases remained unmatched.

This sequence joins TRBV7-9 and TRBJ2-7, with D possibly TRBD2 on 6 matching bases. In germline, CDR1 is SEHNR, CDR2 FQNEAQ (reference sequence). Trimming left V 3 bases short and J 6 bases short, with 18 bases between. The CDR3 has 15 amino acids. The CDR3 bases are TGTGCCAGCAGCTTTCACGGGGGAAAGGCGAGCGAGCAGTACTTC. It is translated as CASSFHGGKASEQYF.

As for this clonotype: The junction does not match germline at one end; this may be a read error. The V and J genes are TRBV20-1 and TRBJ2-3, with TRBD2 as a possible D gene (5 bases). From germline, CDR1 is DFQATT and CDR2 SNEGSKA (reference sequence). The CDR3 length is 10 residues. In DNA, the CDR3 is TGTAGTGCTAGCCTCGATACGCAGTATTTT. This translates into CSASLDTQYF.

This clonotype has just a few counts. The chain combines TRBV7-6 with TRBJ2-7, with a tentative D call TRBD1 (5 bases). Germline CDR1 is SGHVS and CDR2 is FNYEAQ. This CDR3 comprises 15 residues. The V and J ends lost 2 bases and 0 bases respectively, with 11 bases between them. The CDR3 protein is CASSLLAGSSYEQYF. CDR3 bases: TGTGCCAGCAGCTTACTTGCAGGGTCCTCCTACGAGCAGTACTTC.

This clonotype was seen many times. This chain joins TRBV11-2 and TRBJ1-1; 7 bases are shared with TRBD1. The CDR3 covers 15 residues. Germline CDR1 is SGHAT and CDR2 is FQNNGV. V trimming: 8 bases; J trimming: 11 bases; junction bases outside the gene matches: 20. CDR3 protein: CASATLDQGEWYAFF. CDR3 nucleotides: TGTGCCAGCGCAACTCTCGATCAGGGGGAGTGGTACGCTTTCTTT.

This clonotype was detected a few times. The V gene is TRBV15, the J gene TRBJ1-4; D gene ambiguous. The germline V gene encodes CDR1 LNHNV and CDR2 YYDKDF (reference sequence). V was trimmed by 0 bases and J by 0 bases, leaving 5 bases between them. The CDR3 sequence is 15 residues long. CDR3 residues: CATSRDDATNEKLFF. For the CDR3, the DNA is TGTGCCACCAGCAGAGATGACGCAACTAATGAAAAACTGTTTTTT. The whole variable domain, filled in from reference TRBV15 and TRBJ1-4, reads DAMVIQNPRYQVTQFGKPVTLSCSQTLNHNVMYWYQQKSSQAPKLLFHYYDKDFNNEADTPDNFQSRRPNTSFCFLDIRSPGLGDTAMYLCATSRDDATNEKLFFGSGTQLSVL.

The chain uses TRBV10-1 and TRBJ1-5; D unresolved. CDR3 length: 13 residues. Trimming cost V 0 bases and J 4 bases, with 4 bases left between them. Germline V gives CDR1 WNHNN, CDR2 SYGVQD (reference sequence). CDR3 region: CASSESGNQPQHF. CDR3 in DNA: TGCGCCAGCAGTGAGTCCGGGAATCAGCCCCAGCATTTT.

The chain has TRBV6-5 and TRBJ2-7; 9 bases align to TRBD1. Germline V lookup: CDR1 MNHEY, CDR2 SVGAGI. With V trimmed by 4 bases and J by 3 bases, 7 bases remained unmatched. The CDR3 sequence is 15 residues long. CDR3: CASSSPGTGIYEQYF. CDR3 sequence (DNA): TGTGCCAGCAGTTCCCCCGGGACAGGGATCTACGAGCAGTACTTC.

The genes are TRBV7-3 and TRBJ1-1; tentative D call: TRBD1 (6 bases). From germline, CDR1 is SGHTA and CDR2 FQGTGA. Trimming shortened V by 3 bases and J by 5 bases, and 13 bases separated the two germline ends. The CDR3 spans 14 residues. The CDR3 sequence: CASSLNRVRTEAFF. In DNA form, the CDR3 reads TGTGCCAGCAGCTTGAACAGGGTCAGGACTGAAGCTTTCTTT.

This sequence joins TRBV20-1 and TRBJ2-2; D gene uncertain. Germline V gene lookup returns CDR1 DFQATT and CDR2 SNEGSKA (reference sequence). The CDR3 is 13 amino acids. V gave up 7 bases and J gave up 0 bases, with 9 bases separating them. The CDR3 sequence: CSVGQPNTGELFF. CDR3 in DNA: TGCAGTGTCGGGCAGCCGAACACCGGGGAGCTGTTTTTT.

This clonotype was picked up one time. At one end the junction does not follow the germline gene, possibly because of a read error. DNA of the CDR3: TGTGCCACCTGGTCCCGGGACAGGAACACTGAAGCTTTCTTC. Translation gives CATWSRDRNTEAFF. This chain links TRBV19 with TRBJ1-1; TRBD1 matches 8 bases. CDR3 length equals 14 residues. Germline CDR1 is LNHDA and CDR2 is SQIVND (reference sequence).

The CDR3 DNA follows: TGTGCCAGCGGCTCACCTGGGGGTCCAGATACGCAGTATTTT. Protein product: CASGSPGGPDTQYF. The chain uses TRBV7-2 and TRBJ2-3; D may be TRBD1 or TRBD2 (5 bases each). This CDR3 is 14 amino acids long. Germline loops: CDR1 SGHTA, CDR2 FQGNSA. Deletions cut 8 bases from V and 4 bases from J, with 16 bases between.

This sequence joins TRBV7-9 and TRBJ2-1, with 8 nucleotides matching TRBD2. This CDR3 region has 16 residues. J gave up 6 bases and V 1 base, and 8 bases lay outside the gene matches. Germline CDR1 is SEHNR and CDR2 is FQNEAQ (reference sequence). CDR3 in DNA: TGTGCCAGCAGCTTAGTAGCTGGACTAGCCATCAATGAGCAGTTCTTC. Translation: CASSLVAGLAINEQFF.

This clonotype was detected only a few times. V is TRBV7-9 and J is TRBJ1-2; tentative D call: TRBD1 (6 bases). Germline CDR1 reads SEHNR; CDR2 reads FQNEAQ (reference sequence). Trimming removed 5 bases at V and 4 bases at J, with 11 bases between. The CDR3 spans 13 residues. CDR3 DNA: TGTGCCAGCAGCCCGGACAGCCTCTATGGCTACACCTTC. Amino acid sequence: CASSPDSLYGYTF.

V usage is TRBV2 and J usage is TRBJ2-7, with TRBD1 as a possible D gene (5 bases). The germline V gene has CDR1 SNHLY and CDR2 FYNNEI. The CDR3 length is 14 residues. The CDR3 region is CSSKRAGNTYEQYF. CDR3 coding DNA: TGTTCCTCTAAACGGGCAGGGAATACCTACGAGCAGTACTTC. Looking up the rest from reference TRBV2 and TRBJ2-7 gives the full variable domain: EPEVTQTPSHQVTQMGQEVILRCVPISNHLYFYWYRQILGQKVEFLVSFYNNEISEKSEIFDDQFSVERPDGSNFTLKIRSTKLEDSAMYFCSSKRAGNTYEQYFGPGTRLTVT.

This clonotype was picked up many times. The J gene is TRBJ2-1, the V gene TRBV20-1, with 8 bases that match TRBD2. Losses at the gene ends were 2 bases for V and 4 bases for J; bases not matched to a gene: 7. Germline V gene sequence: CDR1 DFQATT, CDR2 SNEGSKA (reference sequence). The CDR3 runs 15 residues. CDR3 loop: CSARTSGGPYNEQFF. The CDR3, as DNA: TGCAGTGCTAGAACCAGCGGGGGACCTTACAATGAGCAGTTCTTC.

This clonotype was seen a few times. The chain joins TRBV5-1 to TRBJ1-5; D call uncertain. Trimming removed 0 bases at V and 2 bases at J, with 3 bases between. This CDR3 has 13 residues. Germline V gene lookup returns CDR1 SGHRS and CDR2 YFSETQ. The CDR3 sequence: CASSLDGNQPQHF. DNA of the CDR3: TGCGCCAGCAGCTTGGACGGCAATCAGCCCCAGCATTTT.

A few counts support this clonotype. The genes are TRBV18 and TRBJ2-3; TRBD2 might be the D (5 bases). Trimming pared 2 bases from V and 2 bases from J, leaving 11 bases between. CDR3 length: 15 residues. From germline, CDR1 is KGHSH and CDR2 LQKENI. CDR3 in amino acids: CASSPGSPDTDTQYF. In nucleotides, the CDR3 is TGTGCCAGCTCACCAGGGAGTCCGGACACAGATACGCAGTATTTT. The full variable domain, rest sourced from reference TRBV18 and TRBJ2-3, is NAGVMQNPRHLVRRRGQEARLRCSPMKGHSHVYWYRQLPEEGLKFMVYLQKENIIDESGMPKERFSAEFPKEGPSILRIQQVVRGDSAAYFCASSPGSPDTDTQYFGPGTRLTVL.

Concerning this clonotype: This could be a read error, since a much larger clone is one nucleotide away. V gene TRBV20-1 combines with J gene TRBJ2-7; weak D call: TRBD2 (5 bases). Germline V gene data show CDR1 as DFQATT and CDR2 as SNEGSKA (reference sequence). Trimming removed 6 bases at V and 6 bases at J, with 15 bases between. The CDR3 runs 12 residues. CDR3 in DNA: TGCAGTGCCCGAGTCACGGAGGTCGAGCAGTACTTC. It encodes CSARVTEVEQYF.

V usage is TRBV20-1 and J usage is TRBJ2-7, with 7 bases lining up with TRBD1. V dropped 5 bases and J dropped 2; count of bases not matched to a gene: 3. This CDR3 region has 12 residues. The germline V gene encodes CDR1 DFQATT and CDR2 SNEGSKA (reference sequence). For the CDR3, the DNA is TGCAGTGCTGAGACAGGGACCTACGAGCAGTACTTC. This codes for CSAETGTYEQYF.

This chain uses TRBV10-3 with TRBJ2-7; 9 bases are a match to TRBD2. There are 14 residues in the CDR3. In germline, CDR1 is ENHRY, CDR2 SYGVKD. J gave up 1 base and V 3 bases, and 1 base lay outside the gene matches. Here the CDR3 DNA reads TGTGCCATCAGTGACGCGGGAGGGTCCTACGAGCAGTACTTC. It is translated as CAISDAGGSYEQYF.

V gene TRBV5-1 combines with J gene TRBJ2-7, with a tentative D call TRBD1 (5 bases). Germline assignment: CDR1 SGHRS and CDR2 YFSETQ. The CDR3 runs to 12 residues. V lost 1 base, J lost 5 bases, and 7 bases lay in between. The CDR3 DNA sequence: TGCGCCAGCAGCTTGTTCAGGGACGAGCAGTACTTC. As protein: CASSLFRDEQYF.